One and the same sample provided the 20 T cell receptor beta chains below, sequenced in a study of a mutant IDH1 vaccine in newly diagnosed glioma. These TCRs are of unknown antigen specificity. Sequencing used immunoSEQ multiplex PCR; TCRdb keeps in-frame clones, though not all of them. The sample carries some 60,000 clones, roughly four fifths recorded once. Time point denoted: week 11, during vaccination. In every dose of vaccine, 300 ug of mutant IDH1 20-mer peptide was given alongside topical imiquimod. Sequences were derived from PBMCs, sampled from a glioma patient whose treatment included an IDH1 peptide vaccine. These receptor sequences come from a man aged 30-40 years with glioma.

V is TRBV25-1 and J is TRBJ2-1; perhaps TRBD1 as D (6 bases). From germline, CDR1 is MGHDK and CDR2 SYGVNS. V shed 7 bases and J shed 9 bases, with 13 bases lying between them. There are 12 residues in the CDR3. The CDR3 reads CASTAQGSEQFF. CDR3 DNA: TGTGCCAGCACCGCACAGGGAAGTGAGCAGTTCTTC. The complete variable domain, with remaining parts taken from reference TRBV25-1 and TRBJ2-1, reads EADIYQTPRYLVIGTGKKITLECSQTMGHDKMYWYQQDPGMELHLIHYSYGVNSTEKGDLSSESTVSRIRTEHFPLTLESARPSHTSQYLCASTAQGSEQFFGPGTRLTVL.

The CDR3 is CASSPGSLLGGRGTEAFF. The CDR3 DNA reads TGTGCCAGCAGCCCCGGTTCTCTCCTCGGGGGCCGGGGGACTGAAGCTTTCTTT. The chain uses TRBV7-3 and TRBJ1-1, with D possibly matching TRBD1 (6 bases). V was pared by 5 bases and J by 5 bases, with 27 bases between. CDR1 is SGHTA, CDR2 FQGTGA, per germline. This CDR3 contains 18 residues.

The CDR3 spells CASSITRQGGETQYF. CDR3 DNA: TGTGCCAGTAGTATCACAAGACAGGGCGGGGAGACCCAGTACTTC. This chain joins TRBV19 and TRBJ2-5; 7 bases are shared with TRBD1. The CDR3 runs to 15 residues. CDR1 is LNHDA and CDR2 is SQIVND in the germline V gene (reference sequence). The junction had 9 bases not matched to a gene; V was cut back by 3 bases and J by 5 bases.

Written as DNA, the CDR3 is TGTGCCAGCCCCCGACCGGGGGGATCTAGGGACGAGCAGTACTTC. It specifies CASPRPGGSRDEQYF. The chain recombines TRBV6-1 with TRBJ2-7, with TRBD2 identical over 7 bases. CDR1 and CDR2 (germline): MNHNS, SASEGT. Trimming removed 8 bases from V and 5 bases from J; junction bases left unmatched: 15. CDR3 length equals 15 residues.

The chain recombines TRBV5-1 with TRBJ2-2; D might be TRBD1 or TRBD2, each matching 5 bases. The CDR3 loop spans 16 amino acids. Trimming shortened V by 0 bases and J by 5 bases, and 14 bases separated the two germline ends. Germline V gene data show CDR1 as SGHRS and CDR2 as YFSETQ. CDR3 sequence: CASSLDSRGRTGELFF. CDR3 DNA sequence: TGCGCCAGCAGCTTGGATTCGAGGGGTCGTACCGGGGAGCTGTTTTTT.

V gene TRBV27 combines with J gene TRBJ1-5, with D tentatively TRBD1 (5 bases). The V gene lost 0 bases and the J gene lost 6 bases, with 18 bases spanning the gap. The CDR3 length is 17 residues. Per the germline V gene, CDR1 is MNHEY and CDR2 is SMNVEV (reference sequence). The CDR3 coding sequence is TGTGCCAGCAGTTTATCGGGCCCGATTGGGGGGAGTCAGCCCCAGCATTTT. It specifies CASSLSGPIGGSQPQHF.

J is TRBJ2-1 and V is TRBV5-1; 9 bases agree with TRBD1. Trimming took 4 bases from V and 6 from J; bases not matched to a gene: 5. Germline CDR1 SGHRS, CDR2 YFSETQ. The CDR3 loop spans 14 amino acids. The DNA for the CDR3 is TGCGCCAGCAGCAGGGACAGGGCAAGCAATGAGCAGTTCTTC. Protein product: CASSRDRASNEQFF. Drawing the rest from reference TRBV5-1 and TRBJ2-1, the complete variable domain is KAGVTQTPRYLIKTRGQQVTLSCSPISGHRSVSWYQQTPGQGLQFLFEYFSETQRNKGNFPGRFSGRQFSNSRSEMNVSTLELGDSALYLCASSRDRASNEQFFGPGTRLTVL.

This CDR3 is CASSVVSDTQYF. For the CDR3, the DNA is TGTGCCAGCAGTGTCGTAAGCGATACGCAGTATTTT. This chain uses TRBV6-1 with TRBJ2-3; D uncertain. V dropped 4 bases and J dropped 6 bases, with 8 bases sitting between them. Germline V CDR1 and CDR2: MNHNS, SASEGT. The CDR3 length is 12 residues.

V is TRBV9 and J is TRBJ2-5, with 9 bases identical to TRBD2. CDR1 is SGDLS, CDR2 YYNGEE, per germline. Unmatched junction bases numbered 3, after V lost 1 base and J lost 2 bases. This CDR3 contains 15 residues. CDR3 nucleotide sequence: TGTGCCAGCAGCGTAAGAGCGGGGGGTCAAGAGACCCAGTACTTC. Protein product: CASSVRAGGQETQYF.

The chain links TRBV11-2 to TRBJ2-3; D unclear. Between the trimmed V and J ends, which lost 0 bases and 11 bases, there was a span of 12 bases. CDR1 and CDR2 (germline): SGHAT, FQNNGV. CDR3 length equals 13 residues. The CDR3 DNA reads TGTGCCAGCAGCTTAGACAGTGCCGCTCGGCAGTATTTT. Protein sequence: CASSLDSAARQYF.

This chain uses TRBV7-2 with TRBJ2-7, with 8 nucleotides matching TRBD2. J gave up 0 bases and V 3 bases, and 4 bases lay outside the gene matches. The CDR3 runs 15 residues. Germline V gives CDR1 SGHTA, CDR2 FQGNSA. The CDR3 DNA reads as TGTGCCAGCAGCTTCAGGCGGGGGGACTCCTACGAGCAGTACTTC. This codes for CASSFRRGDSYEQYF.

V usage is TRBV27 and J usage is TRBJ2-7; no clear D gene. The CDR3 has 14 residues. V lost 2 bases, J lost 3 bases, and 11 bases lay in between. The germline CDR1 and CDR2 sequences are MNHEY and SMNVEV (reference sequence). The CDR3 sequence: CASSLSAPLYEQYF. CDR3 sequence (DNA): TGTGCCAGCAGTTTAAGCGCACCCCTCTACGAGCAGTACTTC.

This sequence joins TRBV30 and TRBJ2-1, with D uncertain. There are 15 residues in the CDR3. Germline V lookup: CDR1 GTSNPN, CDR2 SVGIG (reference sequence). The V and J ends lost 0 bases and 5 bases respectively, with 14 bases between them. CDR3: CAWSVLQKIHNEQFF. CDR3 sequence (DNA): TGTGCCTGGAGTGTATTACAAAAAATACACAATGAGCAGTTCTTC.

The CDR3 DNA follows: TGTGCCAGCAGTTGGGCAGGGGAGAAAGATACGCAGTATTTT. This gives the protein CASSWAGEKDTQYF. V and J are TRBV9 and TRBJ2-3, with D tentatively TRBD1 (6 bases). The germline CDR1 and CDR2 sequences are SGDLS and YYNGEE. Trimming took 5 bases from V and 5 from J, leaving 15 bases between them. The CDR3 is made up of 14 amino acids.

This clone was seen a handful of times. V and J are TRBV30 and TRBJ1-1; D remains unclear. The CDR3 covers 14 residues. The V and J ends lost 0 bases and 1 base respectively, with 9 bases between them. From germline, CDR1 is GTSNPN and CDR2 SVGIG (reference sequence). The CDR3 bases are TGTGCCTGGAGTGTACCCCCGACGAACACTGAAGCTTTCTTT. Residues: CAWSVPPTNTEAFF.

The V call is TRBV27, the J call TRBJ1-4, with 8 bases identical to TRBD1. This CDR3 is built from 14 residues. Unmatched junction bases numbered 5, after V lost 6 bases and J lost 5 bases. Germline V CDR1 and CDR2: MNHEY, SMNVEV (reference sequence). The CDR3 loop reads CASRRTGRNEKLFF. The DNA for the CDR3 is TGTGCCAGCAGGCGGACAGGGAGGAATGAAAAACTGTTTTTT.

The sample holds one count of this clone. The J gene is TRBJ2-1, the V gene TRBV5-4; 7 positions match TRBD1. Germline CDR1 SGHNT, CDR2 YYREEE (reference sequence). This CDR3 spans 15 amino acids. V shed 3 bases, J shed 6 bases, and the junction held 9 bases outside the gene matches. The CDR3 loop is CASSSRQGMINEQFF. The CDR3, as DNA: TGTGCCAGCAGCTCCCGACAGGGAATGATCAATGAGCAGTTCTTC.

V gene TRBV27 combines with J gene TRBJ2-3; 10 bases agree with TRBD2. Looked up from germline, CDR1 is MNHEY and CDR2 is SMNVEV (reference sequence). The CDR3 length is 18 residues. V lost 6 bases, J lost 6 bases, and 18 bases stayed unmatched. In DNA, the CDR3 is TGTGCCAGCAGACTGCTGGGAGCGGGAGGGCCCGACGAGGATACGCAGTATTTT. Its protein product is CASRLLGAGGPDEDTQYF.

The chain has TRBV16 and TRBJ1-5, with no clear D. Germline CDR1 KGHSY, CDR2 FQNENV. The CDR3 runs to 13 residues. V shed 0 bases and J shed 6 bases, with 6 bases lying between them. CDR3: CASSQSVGQPQHF. The CDR3, as DNA: TGTGCCAGCAGCCAATCAGTAGGTCAGCCCCAGCATTTT.

The CDR3 loop reads CASSLGASAGAFF. As DNA, the CDR3 is TGTGCCAGCAGCTTAGGGGCGTCCGCTGGGGCTTTCTTT. This chain links TRBV7-9 with TRBJ1-1, with D uncertain. This CDR3 contains 13 residues. V shed 1 base and J shed 11 bases, with 14 bases lying between them. Germline V gives CDR1 SEHNR, CDR2 FQNEAQ (reference sequence).